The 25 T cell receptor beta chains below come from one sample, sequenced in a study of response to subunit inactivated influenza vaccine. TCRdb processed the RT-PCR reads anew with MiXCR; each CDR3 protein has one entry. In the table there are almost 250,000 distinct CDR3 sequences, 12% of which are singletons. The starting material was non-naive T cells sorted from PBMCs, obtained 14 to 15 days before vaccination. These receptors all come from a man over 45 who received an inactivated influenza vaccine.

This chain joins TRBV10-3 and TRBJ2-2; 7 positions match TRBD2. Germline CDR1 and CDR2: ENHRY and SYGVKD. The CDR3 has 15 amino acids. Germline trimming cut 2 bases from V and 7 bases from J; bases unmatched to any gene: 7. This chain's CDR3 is CAISEIGLGNGELFF. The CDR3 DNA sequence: TGTGCCATCAGTGAGATAGGACTAGGCAACGGGGAGCTGTTTTTT.

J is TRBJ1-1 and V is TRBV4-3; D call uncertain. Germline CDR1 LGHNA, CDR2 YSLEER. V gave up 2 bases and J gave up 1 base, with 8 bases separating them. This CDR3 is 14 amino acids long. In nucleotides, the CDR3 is TGCGCCAGCAGCCAACATTACCCGAACACTGAAGCTTTCTTT. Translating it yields CASSQHYPNTEAFF.

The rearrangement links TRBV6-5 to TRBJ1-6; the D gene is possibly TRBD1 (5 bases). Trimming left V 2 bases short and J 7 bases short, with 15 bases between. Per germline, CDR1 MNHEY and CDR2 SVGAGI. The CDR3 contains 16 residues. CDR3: CASSYARGYRNSPLHF. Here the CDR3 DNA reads TGTGCCAGCAGTTACGCAAGGGGCTACCGGAATTCACCCCTCCACTTT.

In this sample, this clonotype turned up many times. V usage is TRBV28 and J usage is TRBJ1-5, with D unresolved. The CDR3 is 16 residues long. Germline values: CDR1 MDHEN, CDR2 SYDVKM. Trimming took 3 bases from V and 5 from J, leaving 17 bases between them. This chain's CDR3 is CASSLVQGRHDQPQHF. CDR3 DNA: TGTGCCAGCAGTTTGGTTCAAGGTAGGCACGATCAGCCCCAGCATTTT.

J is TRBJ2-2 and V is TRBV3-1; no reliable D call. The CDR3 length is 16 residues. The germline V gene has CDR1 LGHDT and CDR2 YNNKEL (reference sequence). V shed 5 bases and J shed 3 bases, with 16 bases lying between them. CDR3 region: CASSEEFSRDTGELFF. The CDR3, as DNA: TGTGCCAGCAGCGAGGAATTCTCCCGAGACACCGGGGAGCTGTTTTTT.

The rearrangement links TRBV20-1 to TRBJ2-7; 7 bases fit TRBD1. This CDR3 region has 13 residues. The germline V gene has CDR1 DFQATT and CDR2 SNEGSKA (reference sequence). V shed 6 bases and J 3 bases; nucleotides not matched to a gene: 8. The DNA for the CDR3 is TGCAGTGCCTACAACAGGGGATTCTACGAGCAGTACTTC. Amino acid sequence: CSAYNRGFYEQYF.

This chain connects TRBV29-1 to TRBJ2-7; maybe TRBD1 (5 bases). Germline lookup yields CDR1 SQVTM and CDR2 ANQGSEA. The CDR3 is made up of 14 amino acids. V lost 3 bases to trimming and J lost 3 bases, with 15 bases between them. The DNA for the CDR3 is TGCAGCGTTGAGGGGCAGGGTGATATCTACGAGCAGTACTTC. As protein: CSVEGQGDIYEQYF.

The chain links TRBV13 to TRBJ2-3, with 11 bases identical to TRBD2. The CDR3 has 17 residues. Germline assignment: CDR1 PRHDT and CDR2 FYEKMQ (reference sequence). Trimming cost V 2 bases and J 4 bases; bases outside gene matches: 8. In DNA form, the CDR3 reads TGTGCCAGCAGCTTATGGTCGACTAGCGGGGTTCCAGATACGCAGTATTTT. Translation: CASSLWSTSGVPDTQYF. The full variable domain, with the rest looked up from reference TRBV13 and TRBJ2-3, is AAGVIQSPRHLIKEKRETATLKCYPIPRHDTVYWYQQGPGQDPQFLISFYEKMQSDKGSIPDRFSAQQFSDYHSELNMSSLELGDSALYFCASSLWSTSGVPDTQYFGPGTRLTVL.

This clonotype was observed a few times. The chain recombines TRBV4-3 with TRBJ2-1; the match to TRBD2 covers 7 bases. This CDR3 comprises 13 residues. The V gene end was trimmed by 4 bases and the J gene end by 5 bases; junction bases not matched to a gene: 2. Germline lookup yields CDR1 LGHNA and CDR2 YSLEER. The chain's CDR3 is CASSRGTNNEQFF. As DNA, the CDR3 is TGCGCCAGCAGCCGTGGGACTAACAATGAGCAGTTCTTC.

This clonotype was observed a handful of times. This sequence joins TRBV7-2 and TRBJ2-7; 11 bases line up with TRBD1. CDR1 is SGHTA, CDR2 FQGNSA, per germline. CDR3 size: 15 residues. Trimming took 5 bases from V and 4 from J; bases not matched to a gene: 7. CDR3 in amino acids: CASSPSGQGVYEQYF. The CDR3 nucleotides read TGTGCCAGCAGCCCGTCGGGACAGGGGGTTTACGAGCAGTACTTC. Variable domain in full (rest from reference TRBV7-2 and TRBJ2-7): GAGVSQSPSNKVTEKGKDVELRCDPISGHTALYWYRQSLGQGLEFLIYFQGNSAPDKSGLPSDRFSAERTGGSVSTLTIQRTQQEDSAVYLCASSPSGQGVYEQYFGPGTRLTVT.

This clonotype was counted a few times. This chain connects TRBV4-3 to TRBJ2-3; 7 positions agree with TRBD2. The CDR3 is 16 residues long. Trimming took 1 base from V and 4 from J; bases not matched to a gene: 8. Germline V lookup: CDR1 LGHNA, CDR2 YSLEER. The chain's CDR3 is CASSQGLRENSDTQYF. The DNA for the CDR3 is TGCGCCAGCAGCCAAGGACTGCGGGAGAATTCAGATACGCAGTATTTT.

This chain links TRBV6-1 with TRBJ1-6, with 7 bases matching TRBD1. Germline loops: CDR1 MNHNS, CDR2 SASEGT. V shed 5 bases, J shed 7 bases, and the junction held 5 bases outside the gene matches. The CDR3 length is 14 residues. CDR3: CASSNGQENSPLHF. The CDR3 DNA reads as TGTGCCAGCAGTAATGGACAGGAGAATTCACCCCTCCACTTT.

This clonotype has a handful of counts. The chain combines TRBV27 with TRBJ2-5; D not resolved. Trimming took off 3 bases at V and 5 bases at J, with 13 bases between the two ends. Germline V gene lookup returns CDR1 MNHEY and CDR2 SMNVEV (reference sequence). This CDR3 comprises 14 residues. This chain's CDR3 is CASSFAGNGETQYF. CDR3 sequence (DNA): TGTGCCAGCAGTTTTGCAGGAAATGGGGAGACCCAGTACTTC.

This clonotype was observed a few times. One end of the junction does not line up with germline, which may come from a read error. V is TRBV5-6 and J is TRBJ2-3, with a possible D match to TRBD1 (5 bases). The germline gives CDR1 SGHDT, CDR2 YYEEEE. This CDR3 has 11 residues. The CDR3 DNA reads TGTGCCAGCAGCTTAGGCGACAGCGTGTTCTTT. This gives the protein CASSLGDSVFF.

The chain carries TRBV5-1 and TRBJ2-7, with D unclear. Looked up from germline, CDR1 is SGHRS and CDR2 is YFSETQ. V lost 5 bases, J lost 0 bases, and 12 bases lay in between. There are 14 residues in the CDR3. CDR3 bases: TGCGCCAGCAGTATCGGTAGTTCCTCCTACGAGCAGTACTTC. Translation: CASSIGSSSYEQYF.

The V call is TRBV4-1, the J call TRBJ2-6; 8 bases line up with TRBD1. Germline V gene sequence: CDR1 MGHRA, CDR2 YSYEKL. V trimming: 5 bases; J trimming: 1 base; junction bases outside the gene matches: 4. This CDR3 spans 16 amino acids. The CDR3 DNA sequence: TGCGCCAGCAGCAACACAGGGGGATCTGGGGCCAACGTCCTGACTTTC. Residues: CASSNTGGSGANVLTF.

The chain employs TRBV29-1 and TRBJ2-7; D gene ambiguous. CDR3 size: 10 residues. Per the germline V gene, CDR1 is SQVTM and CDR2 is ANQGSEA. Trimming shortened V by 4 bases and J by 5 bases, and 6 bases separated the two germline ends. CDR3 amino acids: CSVAIDEQYF. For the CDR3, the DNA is TGCAGCGTTGCGATAGACGAGCAGTACTTC.

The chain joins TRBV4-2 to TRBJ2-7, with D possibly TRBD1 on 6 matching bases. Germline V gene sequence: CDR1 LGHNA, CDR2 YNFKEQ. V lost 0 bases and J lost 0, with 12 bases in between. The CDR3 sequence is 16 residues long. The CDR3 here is CASSQDSDSHSYEQYF. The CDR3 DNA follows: TGTGCCAGCAGCCAAGATTCGGACAGTCACTCCTACGAGCAGTACTTC.

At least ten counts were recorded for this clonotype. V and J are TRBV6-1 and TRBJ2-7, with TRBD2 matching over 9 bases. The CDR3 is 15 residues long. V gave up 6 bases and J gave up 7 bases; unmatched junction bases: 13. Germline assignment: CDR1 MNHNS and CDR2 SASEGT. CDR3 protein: CASRSVGLAGGEQYF. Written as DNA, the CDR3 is TGTGCCAGCAGATCCGTGGGACTAGCTGGAGGAGAGCAGTACTTC.

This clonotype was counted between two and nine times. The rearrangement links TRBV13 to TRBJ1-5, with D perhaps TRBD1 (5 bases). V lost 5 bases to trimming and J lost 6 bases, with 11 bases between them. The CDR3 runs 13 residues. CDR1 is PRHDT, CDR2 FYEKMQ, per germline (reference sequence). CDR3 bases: TGTGCCAGCAGCCTTCGGAGGGGTCAGCCCCAGCATTTT. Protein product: CASSLRRGQPQHF.

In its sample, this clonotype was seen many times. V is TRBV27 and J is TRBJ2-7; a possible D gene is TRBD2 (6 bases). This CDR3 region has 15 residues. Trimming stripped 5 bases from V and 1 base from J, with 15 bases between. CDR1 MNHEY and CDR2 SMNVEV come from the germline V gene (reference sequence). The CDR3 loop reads CASSAAGLGSYEQYF. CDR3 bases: TGTGCCAGCAGTGCCGCGGGACTGGGGTCCTACGAGCAGTACTTC.

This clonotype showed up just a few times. CDR3 bases: TGCGCCAGCACCCTCGGGGACAGGGGGACAGATACGCAGTATTTT. Residues: CASTLGDRGTDTQYF. The chain uses TRBV4-1 and TRBJ2-3; 11 bases align to TRBD1. Germline V gives CDR1 MGHRA, CDR2 YSYEKL. With 7 bases clipped from V and 3 bases from J, the junction kept 6 bases outside the gene matches. The CDR3 runs to 15 residues.

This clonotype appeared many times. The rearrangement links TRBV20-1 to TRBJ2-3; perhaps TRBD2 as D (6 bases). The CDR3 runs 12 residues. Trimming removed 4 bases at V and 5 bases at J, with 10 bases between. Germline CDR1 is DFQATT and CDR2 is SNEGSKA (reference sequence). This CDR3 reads CSATHGGDTQYF. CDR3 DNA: TGCAGTGCTACCCACGGGGGAGATACGCAGTATTTT.

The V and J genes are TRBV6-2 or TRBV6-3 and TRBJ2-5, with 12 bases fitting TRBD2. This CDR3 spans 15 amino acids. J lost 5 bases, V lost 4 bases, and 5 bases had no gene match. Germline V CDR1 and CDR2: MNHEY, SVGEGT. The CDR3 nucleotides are TGTGCCAGCAGTTGGGGACTAGCGGGTTTCGAGACCCAGTACTTC. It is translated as CASSWGLAGFETQYF.

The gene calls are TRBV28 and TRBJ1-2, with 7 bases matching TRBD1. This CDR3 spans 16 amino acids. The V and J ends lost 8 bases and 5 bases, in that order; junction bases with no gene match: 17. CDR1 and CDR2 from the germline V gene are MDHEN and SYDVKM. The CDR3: CASAGTGTVGSYGYTF. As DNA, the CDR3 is TGTGCCAGCGCGGGTACCGGGACAGTGGGGAGTTATGGCTACACCTTC.